The 21 T cell receptor beta chains listed next were all sequenced from one sample in a study of radiation and T cells in renal cell carcinoma. Sequencing was performed with immunoSEQ multiplex PCR; in TCRdb, only in-frame clones are kept and a portion is missing. Of around 120,000 clones in the sample, 70% to 90% were seen once. Indicated time point: blood 2 weeks post-SBRT. As to treatment: 15 Gy SBRT to primary tumor, nephrectomy 4 weeks later. Sample: blood, taken from a patient whose treatment included radiotherapy and nephrectomy. The receptor source for this set is a woman aged 55-69 years with renal cell carcinoma.

V gene TRBV2 combines with J gene TRBJ2-2, with D maybe TRBD2 (6 bases). Germline loops: CDR1 SNHLY, CDR2 FYNNEI. V lost 3 bases and J 4 bases, leaving 12 bases between the germline ends. The CDR3 is 15 residues long. The CDR3 coding sequence is TGTGCCAGCAGTGAGTTAGCGGCCGGCACCGGGGAGCTGTTTTTT. This encodes CASSELAAGTGELFF.

The J gene is TRBJ2-5, the V gene TRBV28; D uncertain. Per the germline V gene, CDR1 is MDHEN and CDR2 is SYDVKM. The CDR3 sequence is 11 residues long. The V end lost 6 bases, the J end lost 1 base, and 3 bases lay between the germline ends. CDR3 sequence: CASRGQETQYF. The CDR3 DNA is TGTGCCAGCAGGGGCCAAGAGACCCAGTACTTC.

In this sample, this clone turned up a few times. The chain carries TRBV4-1 and TRBJ1-5; unclear D gene. This CDR3 is 16 amino acids long. The V gene's germline CDR1 is MGHRA and CDR2 YSYEKL. V gave up 3 bases and J gave up 0 bases, with 12 bases separating them. The CDR3 protein is CASSQTGIVSNQPQHF. The DNA of the CDR3 is TGCGCCAGCAGCCAGACGGGGATAGTTAGCAATCAGCCCCAGCATTTT.

This clone came up once. The chain couples TRBV6-6 to TRBJ2-4; D is unresolved. Trimming took 7 bases from V and 1 from J, leaving 17 bases between them. The CDR3 is made up of 16 amino acids. Germline CDR1 is MNHNY and CDR2 is SVGAGI (reference sequence). In DNA form, the CDR3 reads TGTGCCAGCATCTACAATATCGGAAAGGCCAAAAACATTCAGTACTTC. As protein: CASIYNIGKAKNIQYF.

The V and J genes are TRBV28 and TRBJ1-2; 9 bases line up with TRBD1. Per germline, CDR1 MDHEN and CDR2 SYDVKM. The CDR3 loop spans 16 amino acids. Trimming cost V 4 bases and J 4 bases; bases outside gene matches: 10. The CDR3 sequence: CASSSTGGKGGYGYTF. The DNA for the CDR3 is TGTGCCAGCAGTTCTACAGGGGGCAAAGGGGGCTATGGCTACACCTTC.

The chain uses TRBV7-3 and TRBJ2-4; 9 nucleotides align to TRBD1. This CDR3 comprises 15 residues. V lost 2 bases to trimming and J lost 3 bases; unmatched junction nucleotides: 2. Per the germline V gene, CDR1 is SGHTA and CDR2 is FQGTGA. In DNA, the CDR3 is TGTGCCAGCAGCTTAGACAGGGGGGACAAAAACATTCAGTACTTC. Translation gives CASSLDRGDKNIQYF.

This clone was counted a single time. The chain employs TRBV28 and TRBJ1-5, with 8 bases identical to TRBD1. The CDR3 is 14 amino acids. The V segment lost 6 bases and the J segment 6 bases; nucleotides outside the gene matches: 7. The germline CDR1 and CDR2 sequences are MDHEN and SYDVKM. The CDR3 loop is CASRGQVNRQPQHF. Here the CDR3 DNA reads TGTGCCAGCAGGGGACAGGTTAACCGTCAGCCCCAGCATTTT.

The chain couples TRBV7-2 to TRBJ2-7; 8 bases match TRBD2. Germline-derived CDR1 and CDR2 are SGHTA and FQGNSA. The V and J ends lost 5 bases and 5 bases, in that order; junction bases with no gene match: 11. The CDR3 loop spans 15 amino acids. The CDR3 DNA reads TGTGCCAGCAGCATCTCGTCGGGGACTAGAGACGAGCAGTACTTC. Amino acids: CASSISSGTRDEQYF.

V is TRBV28 and J is TRBJ1-5, with 7 bases aligning to TRBD1. From germline, CDR1 is MDHEN and CDR2 SYDVKM. The CDR3 is made up of 13 amino acids. J gave up 9 bases and V 6 bases, and 8 bases lay outside the gene matches. CDR3 coding DNA: TGTGCCAGCAGCGGGACAGCTCCATGGCCCCAGCATTTT. Amino acid sequence: CASSGTAPWPQHF.

This sequence joins TRBV6-5 and TRBJ2-7; tentative D call: TRBD1 (6 bases). Germline lookup yields CDR1 MNHEY and CDR2 SVGAGI. V was cut by 5 bases and J by 4 bases, with 12 bases left in between. CDR3 length: 13 residues. Here the CDR3 reads CASSQDRFYEQYF. The CDR3 coding sequence is TGTGCCAGCAGTCAAGACAGGTTTTACGAGCAGTACTTC.

This chain connects TRBV2 to TRBJ1-2; 7 bases are shared with TRBD1. Germline trimming cut 5 bases from V and 4 bases from J; bases unmatched to any gene: 1. Germline loops: CDR1 SNHLY, CDR2 FYNNEI. This CDR3 contains 12 residues. In DNA, the CDR3 is TGTGCCAGCAGTCGACAGGGCTATGGCTACACCTTC. Encoded protein: CASSRQGYGYTF.

Comment on this clone: Other DNA variants within this sample encode the same CDR3. The CDR3 nucleotides are TGTGCCAGCAGTGACCCGACAGGGGGGGGTTCACCCCTCCACTTT. This translates into CASSDPTGGGSPLHF. V is TRBV6-1 and J is TRBJ1-6; TRBD1 aligns across 9 bases. This CDR3 has 15 amino acids. Germline values: CDR1 MNHNS, CDR2 SASEGT. V lost 3 bases and J lost 9; bases outside the gene matches: 6.

V gene TRBV9 combines with J gene TRBJ1-2; weak D call: TRBD1 (5 bases). V was trimmed by 0 bases and J by 4 bases, leaving 13 bases between them. This CDR3 spans 15 amino acids. Germline values: CDR1 SGDLS, CDR2 YYNGEE. CDR3 amino acids: CASSVGPTGAYGYTF. The CDR3 coding sequence is TGTGCCAGCAGCGTAGGCCCCACAGGCGCCTATGGCTACACCTTC.

As concerns this clone: A junction boundary mismatches the germline segment, possibly from a read error. V gene TRBV7-7 combines with J gene TRBJ1-4; a possible D gene is TRBD1 (5 bases). The CDR3 contains 13 residues. Germline CDR1 SSHAT, CDR2 FNYEAQ (reference sequence). This chain's CDR3 is CASSLGENEKLFF. The CDR3 DNA reads as TGTGCTAGCAGCTTAGGGGAGAATGAAAAACTGTTTTTT.

V is TRBV27 and J is TRBJ1-2; D might be TRBD1 (5 bases). From germline, CDR1 is MNHEY and CDR2 SMNVEV (reference sequence). V was clipped by 0 bases and J by 1 base, with 21 bases between them. The CDR3 totals 19 residues. This CDR3 reads CASSLSLLEGTDVNYGYTF. DNA of the CDR3: TGTGCCAGCAGTTTATCTCTACTCGAAGGGACCGACGTTAACTATGGCTACACCTTC.

This chain links TRBV7-2 with TRBJ1-2; TRBD1 is a possible D gene (5 bases). Germline V lookup: CDR1 SGHTA, CDR2 FQGNSA. The CDR3 has 15 amino acids. V was shortened by 6 bases and J by 5 bases, with 19 bases between the two germline ends. The CDR3 DNA is TGTGCCAGCAGTATTACCGGGACGTCGACTTATGGCTACACCTTC. Its protein is CASSITGTSTYGYTF.

CDR3 in amino acids: CASSVGWTLSEASGRSYEQYF. In DNA form, the CDR3 reads TGTGCCAGCAGCGTGGGCTGGACATTGAGTGAGGCTAGCGGCCGGTCCTACGAGCAGTACTTC. The gene calls are TRBV9 and TRBJ2-7, with TRBD2 matching over 7 bases. Germline V gene sequence: CDR1 SGDLS, CDR2 YYNGEE. The CDR3 runs to 21 residues. Trimming removed 2 bases from V and 1 base from J; junction bases left unmatched: 24.

This rearrangement joins TRBV7-6 to TRBJ1-1; no reliable D call. The germline V and J ends were trimmed by 5 bases and 4 bases, with 17 bases remaining between them. This CDR3 contains 15 residues. CDR1 SGHVS and CDR2 FNYEAQ come from the germline V gene. As DNA, the CDR3 is TGTGCCAGCAGCCCTCAGCCCGGGTTGAGCACTGAAGCTTTCTTT. Translated, it gives CASSPQPGLSTEAFF.

V and J are TRBV30 and TRBJ1-5, with 11 nucleotides matching TRBD1. The germline gives CDR1 GTSNPN, CDR2 SVGIG (reference sequence). The length of the CDR3 is 18 residues. After removal of 0 bases from V and 2 bases from J, the junction contained 9 bases not matched to a gene. CDR3 sequence reads: CAWSVGQGASLGNQPQHF. In nucleotides, the CDR3 is TGTGCCTGGAGTGTTGGACAGGGGGCTTCTCTGGGCAATCAGCCCCAGCATTTT. The entire variable domain, with the rest obtained from reference TRBV30 and TRBJ1-5, is as follows: SQTIHQWPATLVQPVGSPLSLECTVEGTSNPNLYWYRQAAGRGLQLLFYSVGIGQISSEVPQNLSASRPQDRQFILSSKKLLLSDSGFYLCAWSVGQGASLGNQPQHFGDGTRLSIL.

The chain links TRBV28 to TRBJ2-7; D remains ambiguous. Trimming pared 2 bases from V and 0 bases from J, leaving 11 bases between. The CDR3 totals 15 residues. Per the germline V gene, CDR1 is MDHEN and CDR2 is SYDVKM. The CDR3, as DNA: TGTGCCAGCAGTTTAAGACCCATGAGCTCCTACGAGCAGTACTTC. Translation: CASSLRPMSSYEQYF.

This chain links TRBV4-3 with TRBJ1-3; the D is unclear. The ends were cut back, 0 bases at V and 0 bases at J, with 21 bases in the middle. The CDR3 runs 20 residues. Germline CDR1 and CDR2: LGHNA and YSLEER. CDR3 protein: CASSQDLPIRGVGSGNTIYF. DNA for the CDR3: TGCGCCAGCAGCCAAGATTTGCCAATCCGGGGAGTAGGCTCTGGAAACACCATATATTTT.